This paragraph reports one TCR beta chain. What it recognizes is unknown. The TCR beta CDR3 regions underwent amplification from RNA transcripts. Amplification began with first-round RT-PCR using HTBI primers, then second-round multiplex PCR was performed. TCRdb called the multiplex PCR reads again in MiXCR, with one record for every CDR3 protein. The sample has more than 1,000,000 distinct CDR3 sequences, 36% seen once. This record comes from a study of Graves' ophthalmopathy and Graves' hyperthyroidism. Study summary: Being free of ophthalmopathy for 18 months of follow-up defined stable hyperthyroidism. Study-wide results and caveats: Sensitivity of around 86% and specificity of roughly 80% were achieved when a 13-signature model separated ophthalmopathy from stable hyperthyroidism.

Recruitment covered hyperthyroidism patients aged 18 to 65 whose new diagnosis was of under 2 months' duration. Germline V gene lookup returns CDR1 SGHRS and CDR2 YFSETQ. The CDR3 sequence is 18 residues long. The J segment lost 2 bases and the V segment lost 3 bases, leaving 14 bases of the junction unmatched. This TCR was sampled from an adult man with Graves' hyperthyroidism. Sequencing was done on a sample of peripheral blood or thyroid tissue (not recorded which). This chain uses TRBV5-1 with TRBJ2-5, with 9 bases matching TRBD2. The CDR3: CASSSRAGGRVGQETQYF. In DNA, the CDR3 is TGCGCCAGCAGCTCACGAGCGGGAGGAAGAGTGGGGCAAGAGACCCAGTACTTC.